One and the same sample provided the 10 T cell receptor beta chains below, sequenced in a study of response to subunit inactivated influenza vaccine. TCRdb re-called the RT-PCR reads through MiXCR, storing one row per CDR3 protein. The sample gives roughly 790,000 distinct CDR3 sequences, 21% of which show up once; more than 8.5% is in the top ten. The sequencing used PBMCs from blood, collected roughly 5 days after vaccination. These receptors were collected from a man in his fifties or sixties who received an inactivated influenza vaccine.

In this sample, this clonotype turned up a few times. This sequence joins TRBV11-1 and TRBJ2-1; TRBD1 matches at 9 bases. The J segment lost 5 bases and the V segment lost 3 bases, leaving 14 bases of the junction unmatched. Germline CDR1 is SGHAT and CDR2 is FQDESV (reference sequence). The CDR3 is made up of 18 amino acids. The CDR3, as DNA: TGTGCCAGCAGCTTCCCATACAGGGGGCTTTCCCTAAACAATGAGCAGTTCTTC. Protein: CASSFPYRGLSLNNEQFF.

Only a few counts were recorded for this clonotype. CDR3 sequence (DNA): TGTGCCATCAGTGAGGGGCAGGGTATCAACGAGCAGTACTTC. It specifies CAISEGQGINEQYF. This chain links TRBV10-3 with TRBJ2-7, with D tentatively TRBD1 (5 bases). The CDR3 runs to 14 residues. Between the trimmed V and J ends, which lost 2 bases and 5 bases, there was a span of 13 bases. Germline V gives CDR1 ENHRY, CDR2 SYGVKD.

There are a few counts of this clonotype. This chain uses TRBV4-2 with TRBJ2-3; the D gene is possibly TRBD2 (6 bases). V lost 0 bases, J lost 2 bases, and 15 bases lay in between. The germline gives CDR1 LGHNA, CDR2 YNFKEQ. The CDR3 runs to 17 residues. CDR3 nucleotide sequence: TGTGCCAGCAGCCAAGATCAGGACGGGGGACTCACAGATACGCAGTATTTT. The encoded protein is CASSQDQDGGLTDTQYF.

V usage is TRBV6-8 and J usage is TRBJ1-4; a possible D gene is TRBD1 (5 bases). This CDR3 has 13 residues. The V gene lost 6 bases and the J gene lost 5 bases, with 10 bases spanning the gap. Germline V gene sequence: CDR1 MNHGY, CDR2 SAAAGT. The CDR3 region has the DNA TGTGCCAGCAGAACCTACAGGAATGAAAAACTGTTTTTT. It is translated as CASRTYRNEKLFF.

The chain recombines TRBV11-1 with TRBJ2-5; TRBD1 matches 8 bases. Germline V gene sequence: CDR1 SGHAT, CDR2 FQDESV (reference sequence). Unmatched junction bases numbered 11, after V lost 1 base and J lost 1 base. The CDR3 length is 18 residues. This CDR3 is CASSLEVGTGGSQETQYF. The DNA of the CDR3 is TGTGCCAGCAGCTTAGAGGTCGGCACAGGGGGTAGCCAAGAGACCCAGTACTTC. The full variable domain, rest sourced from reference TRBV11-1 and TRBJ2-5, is EAEVAQSPRYKITEKSQAVAFWCDPISGHATLYWYRQILGQGPELLVQFQDESVVDDSQLPKDRFSAERLKGVDSTLKIQPAELGDSAMYLCASSLEVGTGGSQETQYFGPGTRLLVL.

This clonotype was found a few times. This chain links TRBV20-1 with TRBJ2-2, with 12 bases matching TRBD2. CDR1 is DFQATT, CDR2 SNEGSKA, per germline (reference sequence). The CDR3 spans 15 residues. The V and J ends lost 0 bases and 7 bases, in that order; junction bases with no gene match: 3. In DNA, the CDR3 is TGCAGTGCTAGAGATAGACTAGCGGGAGTCGGGGAGCTGTTTTTT. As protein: CSARDRLAGVGELFF.

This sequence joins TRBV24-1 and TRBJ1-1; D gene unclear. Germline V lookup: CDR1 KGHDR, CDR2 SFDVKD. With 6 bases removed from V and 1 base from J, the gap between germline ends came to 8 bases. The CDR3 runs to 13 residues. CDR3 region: CATSRAENTEAFF. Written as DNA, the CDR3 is TGTGCCACCAGTAGGGCAGAGAACACTGAAGCTTTCTTT.

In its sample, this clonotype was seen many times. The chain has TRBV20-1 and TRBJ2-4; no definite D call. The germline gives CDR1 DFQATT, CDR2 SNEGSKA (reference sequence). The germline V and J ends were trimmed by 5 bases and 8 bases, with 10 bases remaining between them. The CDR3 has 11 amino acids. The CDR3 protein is CSAPKGDIQYF. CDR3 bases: TGCAGTGCTCCCAAGGGCGACATTCAGTACTTC.

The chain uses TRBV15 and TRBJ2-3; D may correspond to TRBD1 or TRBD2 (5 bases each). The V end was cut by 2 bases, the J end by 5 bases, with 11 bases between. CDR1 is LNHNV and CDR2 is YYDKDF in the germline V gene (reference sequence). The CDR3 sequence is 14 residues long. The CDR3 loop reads CATSRTRGRDTQYF. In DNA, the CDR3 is TGTGCCACCAGCAGAACTCGGGGCAGAGATACGCAGTATTTT.

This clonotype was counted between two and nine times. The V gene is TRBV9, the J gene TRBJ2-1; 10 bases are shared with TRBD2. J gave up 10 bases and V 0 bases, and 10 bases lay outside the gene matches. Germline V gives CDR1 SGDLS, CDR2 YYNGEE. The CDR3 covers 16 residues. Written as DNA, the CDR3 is TGTGCCAGCAGCGTAGTCGTGGCTAGCGGGAGTCAGGAGCAGTTCTTC. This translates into CASSVVVASGSQEQFF. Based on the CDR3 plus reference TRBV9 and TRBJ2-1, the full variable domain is DSGVTQTPKHLITATGQRVTLRCSPRSGDLSVYWYQQSLDQGLQFLIQYYNGEERAKGNILERFSAQQFPDLHSELNLSSLELGDSALYFCASSVVVASGSQEQFFGPGTRLTVL.